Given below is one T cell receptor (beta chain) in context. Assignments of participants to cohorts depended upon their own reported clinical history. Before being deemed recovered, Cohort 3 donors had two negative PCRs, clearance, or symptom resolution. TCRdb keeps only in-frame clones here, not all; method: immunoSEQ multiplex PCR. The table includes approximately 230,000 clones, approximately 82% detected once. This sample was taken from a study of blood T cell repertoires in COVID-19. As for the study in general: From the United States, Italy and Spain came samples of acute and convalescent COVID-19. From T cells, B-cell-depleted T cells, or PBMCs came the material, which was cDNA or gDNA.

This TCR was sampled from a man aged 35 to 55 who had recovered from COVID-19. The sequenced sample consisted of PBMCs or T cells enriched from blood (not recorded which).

As DNA, the CDR3 is TGTGCCAGCAGCCAATCAGGGGATACGCAGTATTTT. Protein product: CASSQSGDTQYF. This chain joins TRBV14 and TRBJ2-3; D may be TRBD1 (5 bases). CDR1 and CDR2 from the germline V gene are SGHDN and FVKESK. Trimming removed 2 bases at V and 6 bases at J, with 6 bases between. The CDR3 runs 12 residues. Full variable domain (rest looked up from reference TRBV14 and TRBJ2-3): EAGVTQFPSHSVIEKGQTVTLRCDPISGHDNLYWYRRVMGKEIKFLLHFVKESKQDESGMPNNRFLAERTGGTYSTLKVQPAELEDSGVYFCASSQSGDTQYFGPGTRLTVL.